A single sample gave rise to the 5 T cell receptor beta chains below, sequenced in a study of T cells in Graves' hyperthyroidism and ophthalmopathy. Amplified regions were TCR beta CDR3 sequences from RNA transcripts. A first-round RT-PCR of the TCR CDR3 used the HTBI primer set. TCRdb reprocessed the multiplex PCR reads via MiXCR and lists one record per CDR3 protein. Of 95,000 to 110,000 distinct CDR3 sequences listed, 15% to 20% were seen once; the top ten hold less than 50%. What was sequenced was blood. The receptors derive from a woman between 50 and 59 years old with Graves' hyperthyroidism.

Many counts were recorded for this clonotype. This chain uses TRBV28 with TRBJ2-4; 7 bases line up with TRBD2. Germline assignment: CDR1 MDHEN and CDR2 SYDVKM. Trimming at V came to 3 bases and at J to 5 bases, leaving 7 bases not matched to a gene. The CDR3 runs 15 residues. CDR3 region: CASSLTARGENIQYF. The DNA of the CDR3 is TGTGCCAGCAGTTTGACGGCCCGGGGGGAAAACATTCAGTACTTC.

This clonotype was detected ten times or more. The rearrangement links TRBV10-3 to TRBJ1-1, with a possible D match to TRBD1 (5 bases). The V and J ends lost 6 bases and 4 bases respectively, with 12 bases between them. Looked up from germline, CDR1 is ENHRY and CDR2 is SYGVKD. The CDR3 covers 13 residues. CDR3 residues: CAIRPQGSTEAFF. The CDR3 DNA reads TGTGCCATCAGACCCCAGGGAAGCACTGAAGCTTTCTTT.

To note about this clonotype: This may be a read error: a much more frequent sequence differs by one nucleotide. The CDR3 does not close with the conserved phenylalanine or tryptophan, likely indicating a read error. This chain connects TRBV27 to TRBJ1-2; tentatively, D is TRBD1 (6 bases). The germline gives CDR1 MNHEY, CDR2 SMNVEV (reference sequence). V dropped 5 bases and J dropped 10 bases, with 17 bases sitting between them. The CDR3 has 13 amino acids. CDR3 bases: TGTGCCAGCAGTATCAGGGGCCCGTGGGACTACACCCTC. It translates to CASSIRGPWDYTL.

This clonotype was counted many times. V usage is TRBV7-8 and J usage is TRBJ2-1; D gene uncertain. In germline, CDR1 is SGHVS, CDR2 FQNEAQ. Trimming cost V 5 bases and J 6 bases, with 14 bases left between them. The CDR3 contains 14 residues. CDR3 coding DNA: TGTGCCAGCAGCACATCCGCATATGGCAATGAGCAGTTCTTC. Encoded protein: CASSTSAYGNEQFF.

The chain combines TRBV12-3 or TRBV12-4 with TRBJ2-2; D is unresolved. This CDR3 is built from 13 residues. V was clipped by 5 bases and J by 5 bases, with 9 bases between them. The CDR3, as DNA: TGTGCCAGCAGTCCCGGATGGACCGGGGAGCTGTTTTTT. This encodes CASSPGWTGELFF.